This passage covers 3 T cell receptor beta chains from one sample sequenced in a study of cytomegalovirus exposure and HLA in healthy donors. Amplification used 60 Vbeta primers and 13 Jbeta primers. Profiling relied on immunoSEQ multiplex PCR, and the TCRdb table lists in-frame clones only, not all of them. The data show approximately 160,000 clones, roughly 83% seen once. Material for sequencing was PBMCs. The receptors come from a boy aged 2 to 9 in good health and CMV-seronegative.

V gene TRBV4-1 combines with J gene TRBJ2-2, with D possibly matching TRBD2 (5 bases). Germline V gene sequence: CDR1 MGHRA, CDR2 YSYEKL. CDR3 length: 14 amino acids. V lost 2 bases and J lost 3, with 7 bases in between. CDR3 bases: TGCGCCAGCAGCCAACGGGGTTACACCGGGGAGCTGTTTTTT. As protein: CASSQRGYTGELFF.

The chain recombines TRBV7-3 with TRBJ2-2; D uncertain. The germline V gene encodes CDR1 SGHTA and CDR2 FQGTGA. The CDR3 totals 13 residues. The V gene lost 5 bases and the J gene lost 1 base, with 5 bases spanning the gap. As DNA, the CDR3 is TGTGCCAGCAGCCCTCTGAACACCGGGGAGCTGTTTTTT. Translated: CASSPLNTGELFF.

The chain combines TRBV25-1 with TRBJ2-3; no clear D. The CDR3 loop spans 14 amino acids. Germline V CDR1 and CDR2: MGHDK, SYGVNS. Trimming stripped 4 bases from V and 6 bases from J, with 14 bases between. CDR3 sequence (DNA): TGTGCCAGCAGTGCCCTCTCATCTAGGGATACGCAGTATTTT. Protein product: CASSALSSRDTQYF.